Included here is one T cell receptor beta chain sequence, with context. Trimming took off 5 bases at V and 7 bases at J, with 20 bases between the two ends. CDR3 size: 16 residues. Germline V gene sequence: CDR1 SEHNR, CDR2 FQNEAQ (reference sequence). Assay used: immunoSEQ multiplex PCR; TCRdb lists only in-frame clones, some missing. The table lists fewer than 200,000 clones, roughly 95% of them singletons. This record comes from a study of control samples from healthy donors and cancer patients. The clonotype originates from a woman aged 55-75 years in good health. The genes are TRBV7-9 and TRBJ1-4; a weak D match, TRBD1 (6 bases). Sequencing input: blood. Here the CDR3 reads CASSQQGLEGREKLFF. The CDR3 DNA is TGTGCCAGCAGCCAACAGGGCCTGGAGGGACGTGAAAAACTGTTTTTT.